This TCR beta chain was profiled in a study of OX40 agonist ivuxolimab in advanced cancers. The CDR3 sequence is 17 residues long. J was trimmed by 5 bases and V by 4 bases; bases with no gene match: 14. Germline V gene sequence: CDR1 GTSNPN, CDR2 SVGIG (reference sequence). Method: immunoSEQ multiplex PCR; TCRdb's copy keeps in-frame clones and lacks some. The data contain 71,000 or so clones, over 90% of them singletons. This clone was found once. This specimen consisted of CD4+ or CD8+ T cells sorted from blood, obtained in a trial of the OX40 agonist ivuxolimab. The receptor comes from an adult with an advanced solid tumor such as melanoma, head and neck, liver or kidney cancer. The chain is built from TRBV30 and TRBJ1-6; 7 bases fit TRBD1. CDR3 in amino acids: CAWTPPQQGYDNSPLHF. The CDR3 nucleotides are TGTGCCTGGACCCCTCCTCAACAGGGGTACGATAATTCACCCCTCCACTTT.